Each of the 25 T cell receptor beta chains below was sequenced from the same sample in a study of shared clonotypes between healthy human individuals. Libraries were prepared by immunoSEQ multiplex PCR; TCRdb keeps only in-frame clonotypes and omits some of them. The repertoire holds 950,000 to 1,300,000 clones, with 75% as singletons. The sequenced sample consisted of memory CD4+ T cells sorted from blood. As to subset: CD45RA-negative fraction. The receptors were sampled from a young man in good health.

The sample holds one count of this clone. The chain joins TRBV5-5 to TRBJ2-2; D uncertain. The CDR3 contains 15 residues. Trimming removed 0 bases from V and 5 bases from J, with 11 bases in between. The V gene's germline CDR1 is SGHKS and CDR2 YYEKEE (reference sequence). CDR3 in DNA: TGTGCCAGCAGCTTGGCCGAAGGGTATACCGGGGAGCTGTTTTTT. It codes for CASSLAEGYTGELFF.

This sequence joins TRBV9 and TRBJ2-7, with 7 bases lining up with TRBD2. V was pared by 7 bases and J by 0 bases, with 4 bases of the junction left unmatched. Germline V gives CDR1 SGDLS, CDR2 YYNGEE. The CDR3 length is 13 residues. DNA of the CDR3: TGTGCCAGCGGGGGGGGACCCTCCTACGAGCAGTACTTC. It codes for CASGGGPSYEQYF.

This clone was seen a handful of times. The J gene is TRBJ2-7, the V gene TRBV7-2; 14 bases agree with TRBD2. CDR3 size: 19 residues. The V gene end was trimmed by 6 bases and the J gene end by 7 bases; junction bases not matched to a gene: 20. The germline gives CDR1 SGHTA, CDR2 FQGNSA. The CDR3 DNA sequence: TGTGCCAGCAGTCGCTCGGGACTAGCGGGAGCGGGGTATCTACGAGAGCAGTACTTC. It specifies CASSRSGLAGAGYLREQYF. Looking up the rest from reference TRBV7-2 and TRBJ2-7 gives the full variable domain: GAGVSQSPSNKVTEKGKDVELRCDPISGHTALYWYRQSLGQGLEFLIYFQGNSAPDKSGLPSDRFSAERTGGSVSTLTIQRTQQEDSAVYLCASSRSGLAGAGYLREQYFGPGTRLTVT.

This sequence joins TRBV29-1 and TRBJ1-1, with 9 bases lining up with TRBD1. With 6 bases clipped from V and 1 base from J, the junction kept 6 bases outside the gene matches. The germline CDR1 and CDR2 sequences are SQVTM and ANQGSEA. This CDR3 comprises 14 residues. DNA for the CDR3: TGCAGCGTGGGACAGGGCGGGAGGAACACTGAAGCTTTCTTT. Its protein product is CSVGQGGRNTEAFF. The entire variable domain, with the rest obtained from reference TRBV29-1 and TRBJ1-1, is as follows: SAVISQKPSRDICQRGTSLTIQCQVDSQVTMMFWYRQQPGQSLTLIATANQGSEATYESGFVIDKFPISRPNLTFSTLTVSNMSPEDSSIYLCSVGQGGRNTEAFFGQGTRLTVV.

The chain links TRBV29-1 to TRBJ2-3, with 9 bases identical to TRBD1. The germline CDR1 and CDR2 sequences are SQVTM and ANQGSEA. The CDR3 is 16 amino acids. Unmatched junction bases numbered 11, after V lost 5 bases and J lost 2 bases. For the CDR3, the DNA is TGCAGCGTTCGGGGGAAGGGACAGGGATCCACAGATACGCAGTATTTT. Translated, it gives CSVRGKGQGSTDTQYF.

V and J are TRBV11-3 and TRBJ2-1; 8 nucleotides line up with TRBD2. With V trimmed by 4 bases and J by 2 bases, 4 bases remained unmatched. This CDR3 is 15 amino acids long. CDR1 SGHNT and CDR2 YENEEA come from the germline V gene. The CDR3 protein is CASSSAGAAYNEQFF. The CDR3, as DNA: TGTGCCAGCAGCTCAGCGGGAGCTGCCTACAATGAGCAGTTCTTC.

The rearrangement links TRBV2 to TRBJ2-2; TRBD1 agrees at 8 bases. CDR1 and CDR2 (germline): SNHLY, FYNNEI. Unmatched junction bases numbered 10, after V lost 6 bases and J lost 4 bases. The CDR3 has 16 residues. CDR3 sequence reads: CASSPDRGEGTGELFF. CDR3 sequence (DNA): TGTGCCAGCAGCCCCGACAGGGGAGAGGGCACCGGGGAGCTGTTTTTT.

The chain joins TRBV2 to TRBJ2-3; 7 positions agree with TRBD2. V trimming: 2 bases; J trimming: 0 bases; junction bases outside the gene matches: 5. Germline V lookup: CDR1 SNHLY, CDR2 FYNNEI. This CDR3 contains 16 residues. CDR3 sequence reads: CASSEREAISTDTQYF. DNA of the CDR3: TGTGCCAGCAGTGAACGGGAGGCTATTAGCACAGATACGCAGTATTTT.

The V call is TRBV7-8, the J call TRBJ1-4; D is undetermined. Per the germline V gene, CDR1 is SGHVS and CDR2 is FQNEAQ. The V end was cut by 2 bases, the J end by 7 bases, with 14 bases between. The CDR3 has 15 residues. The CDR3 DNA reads TGTGCCAGCAGCTTAATCCCGGGGAGGAGTGAAAAACTGTTTTTT. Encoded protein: CASSLIPGRSEKLFF.

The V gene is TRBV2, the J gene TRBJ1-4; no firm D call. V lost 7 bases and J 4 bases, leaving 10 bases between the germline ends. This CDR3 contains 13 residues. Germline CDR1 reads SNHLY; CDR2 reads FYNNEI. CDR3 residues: CASNLRYNEKLFF. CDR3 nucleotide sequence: TGTGCCAGCAATTTGAGGTATAATGAAAAACTGTTTTTT.

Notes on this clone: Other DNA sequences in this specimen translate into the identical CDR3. This CDR3 is CASSRTGGNTIYF. The CDR3 DNA is TGTGCCAGCAGTCGGACAGGGGGAAACACCATATATTTT. The V gene is TRBV6-5, the J gene TRBJ1-3, with 8 bases identical to TRBD1. The CDR3 contains 13 residues. Germline CDR1 is MNHEY and CDR2 is SVGAGI. After removal of 5 bases from V and 4 bases from J, the junction contained 1 base not matched to a gene.

The CDR3 region is CASRAGTTFLGTEAFF. The CDR3 coding sequence is TGTGCCAGTAGGGCCGGGACTACATTCCTCGGGACTGAAGCTTTCTTT. The genes are TRBV19 and TRBJ1-1; D is perhaps TRBD1 (5 bases). Germline V lookup: CDR1 LNHDA, CDR2 SQIVND (reference sequence). Trimming pared 6 bases from V and 5 bases from J, leaving 22 bases between. The CDR3 extends over 16 amino acids.

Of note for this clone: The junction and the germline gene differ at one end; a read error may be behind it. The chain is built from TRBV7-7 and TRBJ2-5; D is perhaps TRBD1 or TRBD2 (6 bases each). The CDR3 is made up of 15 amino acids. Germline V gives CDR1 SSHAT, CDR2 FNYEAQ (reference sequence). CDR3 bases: TGTGCTAGCAGCTTAGATGGGGGGCGCCAAGAGACCCAGTACTTC. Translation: CASSLDGGRQETQYF.

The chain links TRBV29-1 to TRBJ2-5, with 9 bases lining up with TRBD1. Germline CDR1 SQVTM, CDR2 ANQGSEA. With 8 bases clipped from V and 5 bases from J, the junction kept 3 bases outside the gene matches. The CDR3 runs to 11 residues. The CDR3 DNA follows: TGCAGCATCGACAGGGGGGAGACCCAGTACTTC. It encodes CSIDRGETQYF.

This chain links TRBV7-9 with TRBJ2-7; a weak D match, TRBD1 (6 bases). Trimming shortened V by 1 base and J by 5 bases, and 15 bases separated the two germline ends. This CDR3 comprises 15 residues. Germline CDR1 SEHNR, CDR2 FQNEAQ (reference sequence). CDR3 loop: CASSLGDIGVDEQYF. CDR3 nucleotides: TGTGCCAGCAGCTTAGGGGACATTGGGGTCGACGAGCAGTACTTC.

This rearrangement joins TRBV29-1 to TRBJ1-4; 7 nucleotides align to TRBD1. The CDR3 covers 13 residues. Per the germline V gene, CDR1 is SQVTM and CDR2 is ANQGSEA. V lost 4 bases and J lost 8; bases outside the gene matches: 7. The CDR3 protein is CSVGGQSREKLFF. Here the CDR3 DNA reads TGCAGCGTTGGGGGACAGTCGCGGGAAAAACTGTTTTTT.

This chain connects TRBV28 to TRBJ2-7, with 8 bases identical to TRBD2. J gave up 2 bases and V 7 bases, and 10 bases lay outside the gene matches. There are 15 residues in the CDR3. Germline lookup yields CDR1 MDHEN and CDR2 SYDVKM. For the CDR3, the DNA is TGTGCCAGCAACCAGGTGCGGGGGGTCCCCTACGAGCAGTACTTC. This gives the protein CASNQVRGVPYEQYF.

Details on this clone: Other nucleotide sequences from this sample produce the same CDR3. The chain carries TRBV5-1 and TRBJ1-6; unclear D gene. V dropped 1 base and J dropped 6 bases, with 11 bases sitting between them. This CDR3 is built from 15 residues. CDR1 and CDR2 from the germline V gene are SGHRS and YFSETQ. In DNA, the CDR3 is TGCGCCAGCAGCTTGAGAACGGAACGTAATTCACCCCTCCACTTT. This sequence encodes CASSLRTERNSPLHF.

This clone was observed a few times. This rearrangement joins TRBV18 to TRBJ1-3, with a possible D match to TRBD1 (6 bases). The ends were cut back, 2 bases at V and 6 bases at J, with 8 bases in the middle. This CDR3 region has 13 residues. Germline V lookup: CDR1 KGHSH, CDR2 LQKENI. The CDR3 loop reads CASSPAGENTIYF. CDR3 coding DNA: TGTGCCAGCTCACCAGCAGGGGAAAACACCATATATTTT.

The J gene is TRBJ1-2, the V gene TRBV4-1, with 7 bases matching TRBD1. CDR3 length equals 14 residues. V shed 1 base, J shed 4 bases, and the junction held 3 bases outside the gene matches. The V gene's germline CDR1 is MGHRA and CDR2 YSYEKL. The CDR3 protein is CASSQGAGGYGYTF. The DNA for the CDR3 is TGCGCCAGCAGCCAAGGGGCAGGGGGCTATGGCTACACCTTC.

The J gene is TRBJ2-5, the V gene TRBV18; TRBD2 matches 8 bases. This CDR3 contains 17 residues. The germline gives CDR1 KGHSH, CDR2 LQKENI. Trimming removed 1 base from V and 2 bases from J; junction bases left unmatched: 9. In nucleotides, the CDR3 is TGTGCCAGCTCACCACTGATGCTAGCGGGTGGTCAAGAGACCCAGTACTTC. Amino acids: CASSPLMLAGGQETQYF. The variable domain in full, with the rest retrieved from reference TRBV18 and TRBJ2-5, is NAGVMQNPRHLVRRRGQEARLRCSPMKGHSHVYWYRQLPEEGLKFMVYLQKENIIDESGMPKERFSAEFPKEGPSILRIQQVVRGDSAAYFCASSPLMLAGGQETQYFGPGTRLLVL.

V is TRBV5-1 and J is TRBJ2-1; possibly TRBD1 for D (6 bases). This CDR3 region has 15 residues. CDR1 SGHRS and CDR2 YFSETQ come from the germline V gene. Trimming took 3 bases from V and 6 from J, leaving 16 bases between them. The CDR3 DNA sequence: TGCGCCAGCAGCTCGACGGCAGGGGTTGGCAATGAGCAGTTCTTC. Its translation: CASSSTAGVGNEQFF.

The CDR3 is CAGATDSYEQYF. DNA of the CDR3: TGTGCCGGAGCGACGGATTCCTACGAGCAGTACTTC. The genes are TRBV2 and TRBJ2-7; D call uncertain. Trimming took off 11 bases at V and 1 base at J, with 12 bases between the two ends. The CDR3 length is 12 residues. The germline CDR1 and CDR2 sequences are SNHLY and FYNNEI.

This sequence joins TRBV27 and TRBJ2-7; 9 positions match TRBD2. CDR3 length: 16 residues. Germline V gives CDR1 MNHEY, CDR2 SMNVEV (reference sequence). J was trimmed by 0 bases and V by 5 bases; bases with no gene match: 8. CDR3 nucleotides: TGTGCCAGCAGTCCCCAAAGCGGGAGGAGCTCCTACGAGCAGTACTTC. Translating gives CASSPQSGRSSYEQYF.

CDR3 sequence reads: CASSEGQGGYTGELFF. CDR3 coding DNA: TGCGCCAGCAGTGAGGGACAGGGGGGATACACCGGGGAGCTGTTTTTT. The chain uses TRBV10-2 and TRBJ2-2; 10 bases align to TRBD1. V dropped 2 bases and J dropped 3; count of bases not matched to a gene: 3. The CDR3 loop spans 16 amino acids. The germline V gene encodes CDR1 WSHSY and CDR2 SAAADI.